A single sample is the source of the 31 T cell receptor beta chains below, sequenced in a study of CD8 T cell repertoires and HIV-1 epitope variants. Clones were read by immunoSEQ multiplex PCR, and TCRdb kept only the in-frame ones, dropping some. Of roughly 5,000 clones listed, about three fifths were seen once; the top ten hold about 45%. No antigen has been assigned to these receptors. Source material: cultured CD8+ T cells derived from PBMCs. Source of these receptors: a male donor with HIV.

V usage is TRBV7-9 and J usage is TRBJ2-2, with D possibly being TRBD1 (6 bases). The CDR3 runs 13 residues. The germline V gene encodes CDR1 SEHNR and CDR2 FQNEAQ (reference sequence). In nucleotides, the CDR3 is TGTGCTGAACTTTCAGGGGCTACCGGGGAGCTGTTTTTT. Amino acids: CAELSGATGELFF.

This chain connects TRBV25-1 to TRBJ1-2; unclear D gene. V lost 4 bases to trimming and J lost 6 bases, with 3 bases between them. This CDR3 is 10 amino acids long. Germline CDR1 and CDR2: MGHDK and SYGVNS. CDR3 DNA sequence: TGTGCCAGCAGTGCAAATGGCTACACCTTC. Translating gives CASSANGYTF.

This chain uses TRBV7-2 with TRBJ2-6; no reliable D call. The CDR3 runs to 18 residues. The V end lost 5 bases, the J end lost 5 bases, and 22 bases lay between the germline ends. The germline CDR1 and CDR2 sequences are SGHTA and FQGNSA. CDR3 sequence (DNA): TGTGCCAGCAGCAGTTGGAGCAGACGACAAAGTCGGGCCAACGTCCTGACTTTC. Translation: CASSSWSRRQSRANVLTF.

This clone was seen once. The chain couples TRBV7-8 to TRBJ2-1; 8 nucleotides line up with TRBD2. Germline V gives CDR1 SGHVS, CDR2 FQNEAQ. The length of the CDR3 is 15 residues. V was clipped by 10 bases and J by 7 bases; unmatched bases: 15. This chain's CDR3 is CAIEEGRGARNEQFF. The CDR3 DNA sequence: TGTGCCATAGAAGAGGGGCGGGGGGCCAGGAATGAGCAGTTCTTC.

This clone was observed a few times. The V and J genes are TRBV5-4 and TRBJ2-2; no firm D call. The V gene's germline CDR1 is SGHNT and CDR2 YYREEE (reference sequence). Trimming cost V 0 bases and J 3 bases, with 3 bases left between them. This CDR3 contains 13 residues. In nucleotides, the CDR3 is TGTGCCAGCAGCTTGGTCGACACCGGGGAGCTGTTTTTT. Residues: CASSLVDTGELFF.

The CDR3 reads CASSFGPTGGTEAFF. CDR3 nucleotide sequence: TGCGCCAGCAGTTTTGGGCCCACCGGAGGCACTGAAGCTTTCTTT. V and J are TRBV5-1 and TRBJ1-1; D unclear. V lost 5 bases and J 4 bases, leaving 18 bases between the germline ends. Germline CDR1 SGHRS, CDR2 YFSETQ. This CDR3 comprises 15 residues.

This rearrangement joins TRBV7-9 to TRBJ2-1; D call uncertain. The germline V gene encodes CDR1 SEHNR and CDR2 FQNEAQ (reference sequence). CDR3 length equals 11 residues. The germline V and J ends were trimmed by 5 bases and 6 bases, with 5 bases remaining between them. As DNA, the CDR3 is TGTGCCAGCAGCGGTCTCAATGAGCAGTTCTTC. This encodes CASSGLNEQFF.

This rearrangement joins TRBV12-5 to TRBJ2-3; 9 nucleotides match TRBD1. The CDR3 spans 15 residues. The germline gives CDR1 LGHNT, CDR2 FRNRAP. Trimming took 1 base from V and 5 from J; bases not matched to a gene: 4. CDR3 in DNA: TGTGCTAGTGGTTTGGGCGTGACAGGGGGAGATACGCAGTATTTT. It yields the protein CASGLGVTGGDTQYF.

V usage is TRBV7-2 and J usage is TRBJ1-5; 8 nucleotides match TRBD1. V trimming: 5 bases; J trimming: 1 base; junction bases outside the gene matches: 4. Germline-derived CDR1 and CDR2 are SGHTA and FQGNSA. This CDR3 comprises 15 residues. The CDR3 spells CASSPRQGSNQPQHF. The DNA for the CDR3 is TGTGCCAGCAGCCCTCGACAGGGGAGCAATCAGCCCCAGCATTTT. Supplemented by reference TRBV7-2 and TRBJ1-5, the full variable domain reads GAGVSQSPSNKVTEKGKDVELRCDPISGHTALYWYRQSLGQGLEFLIYFQGNSAPDKSGLPSDRFSAERTGGSVSTLTIQRTQQEDSAVYLCASSPRQGSNQPQHFGDGTRLSIL.

This rearrangement joins TRBV10-1 to TRBJ1-2; maybe TRBD1 (6 bases). Germline CDR1 WNHNN, CDR2 SYGVQD (reference sequence). This CDR3 comprises 17 residues. V lost 4 bases and J lost 6, with 24 bases in between. In nucleotides, the CDR3 is TGCGCCAGCAGTGCTTTCAGTCTTAGGGGGGTGACGGATGGCTACACCTTC. Residues: CASSAFSLRGVTDGYTF.

This clone was detected a few times. The chain combines TRBV19 with TRBJ2-7; D may correspond to TRBD1 or TRBD2 (5 bases each). Germline V gives CDR1 LNHDA, CDR2 SQIVND (reference sequence). V was shortened by 3 bases and J by 5 bases, with 5 bases between the two germline ends. CDR3 length: 11 residues. As DNA, the CDR3 is TGTGCCAGTAGTATGGGGGACGAGCAGTACTTC. This codes for CASSMGDEQYF.

This clone has just a few counts. The CDR3 DNA follows: TGCGCCAGCAGCCAAGGCGGACTAGCGGGGAACGAGCAGTACTTC. Translating gives CASSQGGLAGNEQYF. The chain recombines TRBV4-1 with TRBJ2-7; 12 bases line up with TRBD2. The CDR3 is 15 amino acids. The ends lost 1 base at V and 5 bases at J; junction bases unmatched: 3. The germline V gene has CDR1 MGHRA and CDR2 YSYEKL.

The CDR3 here is CASSLDPTDFNYGYTF. The CDR3 region has the DNA TGTGCCAGCAGTCTGGACCCGACAGATTTTAACTATGGCTACACCTTC. V gene TRBV28 combines with J gene TRBJ1-2; D might be TRBD1 (5 bases). Germline CDR1 is MDHEN and CDR2 is SYDVKM. Trimming stripped 5 bases from V and 1 base from J, with 17 bases between. The CDR3 contains 16 residues.

This clone has only a few counts. The chain joins TRBV9 to TRBJ1-1; D gene uncertain. The germline V and J ends were trimmed by 3 bases and 5 bases, with 11 bases remaining between them. This CDR3 has 13 residues. CDR1 and CDR2 from the germline V gene are SGDLS and YYNGEE. CDR3 amino acids: CASSGSLETEAFF. CDR3 bases: TGTGCCAGCAGCGGCTCCCTGGAGACTGAAGCTTTCTTT.

The J gene is TRBJ2-1, the V gene TRBV9; D gene uncertain. Between the trimmed V and J ends, which lost 2 bases and 2 bases, there was a span of 11 bases. CDR1 is SGDLS and CDR2 is YYNGEE in the germline V gene. This CDR3 has 15 amino acids. Written as DNA, the CDR3 is TGTGCCAGCAGCGTCGACCCAGCGACCTACAATGAGCAGTTCTTC. Amino acid sequence: CASSVDPATYNEQFF.

The J gene is TRBJ2-7, the V gene TRBV28; D not resolved. From germline, CDR1 is MDHEN and CDR2 SYDVKM. Trimming cost V 8 bases and J 1 base, with 6 bases left between them. This CDR3 is 11 amino acids long. The CDR3: CASGLSYEQYF. In DNA form, the CDR3 reads TGTGCCAGCGGCTTGTCCTACGAGCAGTACTTC.

About this clone itself: The junction departs from germline at one end; a sequencing error may be responsible. The rearrangement uses TRBV7-7 and TRBJ2-5, with TRBD2 matching over 7 bases. The CDR3 has 15 residues. Germline values: CDR1 SSHAT, CDR2 FNYEAQ (reference sequence). The CDR3 is CASSLTVAGEETQYF. The CDR3 DNA is TGTGCTAGCAGCTTAACGGTGGCGGGAGAAGAGACCCAGTACTTC.

A few counts support this clone. The CDR3 DNA is TGTGCCAGCAGCTCATATGGAGAGCGTCGCTCCTACAATGAGCAGTTCTTC. This encodes CASSSYGERRSYNEQFF. This rearrangement joins TRBV11-2 to TRBJ2-1; unclear D gene. The CDR3 has 17 residues. Germline CDR1 SGHAT, CDR2 FQNNGV. V was clipped by 4 bases and J by 0 bases, with 16 bases between them. The full variable domain, completed using reference TRBV11-2 and TRBJ2-1, is EAGVAQSPRYKIIEKRQSVAFWCNPISGHATLYWYQQILGQGPKLLIQFQNNGVVDDSQLPKDRFSAERLKGVDSTLKIQPAKLEDSAVYLCASSSYGERRSYNEQFFGPGTRLTVL.

J is TRBJ2-1 and V is TRBV7-9; TRBD1 matches at 11 bases. V shed 6 bases, J shed 8 bases, and the junction held 6 bases outside the gene matches. CDR1 is SEHNR, CDR2 FQNEAQ, per germline (reference sequence). The CDR3 has 14 residues. The DNA of the CDR3 is TGTGCCAGCAGGGTGGACAGGGGGCTTGATGAGCAGTTCTTC. Protein: CASRVDRGLDEQFF.

The chain has TRBV6-4 and TRBJ2-1, with 10 bases identical to TRBD2. V lost 3 bases, J lost 8 bases, and 7 bases stayed unmatched. This CDR3 region has 15 residues. Germline CDR1 and CDR2: MRHNA and SNTAGT. CDR3 in DNA: TGTGCCAGCAGTGAAACTAGCGGGGACCAGGATGAGCAGTTCTTC. Translating gives CASSETSGDQDEQFF.

The chain couples TRBV10-3 to TRBJ1-5; 7 nucleotides match TRBD1. V lost 6 bases, J lost 0 bases, and 8 bases stayed unmatched. Germline CDR1 is ENHRY and CDR2 is SYGVKD. The CDR3 contains 16 residues. This CDR3 reads CAIRDNQGDSNQPQHF. The DNA for the CDR3 is TGTGCCATCAGAGATAATCAGGGGGATAGCAATCAGCCCCAGCATTTT.

This clone showed up just a few times. The V gene is TRBV27, the J gene TRBJ2-7, with D tentatively TRBD1 (6 bases). V gave up 6 bases and J gave up 1 base, with 16 bases separating them. There are 15 residues in the CDR3. The germline gives CDR1 MNHEY, CDR2 SMNVEV (reference sequence). The DNA for the CDR3 is TGTGCCAGCAGATCTTATGGGGACAAATCCTACGAGCAGTACTTC. Its protein is CASRSYGDKSYEQYF.

The chain carries TRBV19 and TRBJ2-7; D ambiguous. Germline lookup yields CDR1 LNHDA and CDR2 SQIVND (reference sequence). The CDR3 is made up of 16 amino acids. Trimming took off 3 bases at V and 3 bases at J, with 18 bases between the two ends. The CDR3 nucleotides read TGTGCCAGTAGTATGTCTCGGCCAGCAACTGTCTACGAGCAGTACTTC. This codes for CASSMSRPATVYEQYF.

V gene TRBV19 combines with J gene TRBJ1-1; D possibly corresponds to TRBD1 (6 bases). Germline V lookup: CDR1 LNHDA, CDR2 SQIVND (reference sequence). The CDR3 is made up of 13 amino acids. V lost 6 bases and J lost 3, with 11 bases in between. The CDR3 nucleotides read TGTGCCAGTAGCCCGGGACAACACACTGAAGCTTTCTTT. Residues: CASSPGQHTEAFF.

The CDR3 here is CASQLAGGSYNEQFF. CDR3 nucleotides: TGTGCCAGCCAGCTAGCGGGAGGGTCCTACAATGAGCAGTTCTTC. The chain joins TRBV19 to TRBJ2-1; 12 nucleotides agree with TRBD2. Per the germline V gene, CDR1 is LNHDA and CDR2 is SQIVND (reference sequence). The CDR3 covers 15 residues. The J segment lost 1 base and the V segment lost 9 bases, leaving 4 bases of the junction unmatched.

V usage is TRBV19 and J usage is TRBJ1-6; weak D call: TRBD1 (5 bases). CDR3 size: 16 residues. Deletions cut 1 base from V and 8 bases from J, with 15 bases between. Germline V gene lookup returns CDR1 LNHDA and CDR2 SQIVND (reference sequence). CDR3 residues: CASSIAGTVSDSPLHF. In DNA form, the CDR3 reads TGTGCCAGTAGTATAGCCGGGACGGTTTCGGATTCACCCCTCCACTTT. Filled out from reference TRBV19 and TRBJ1-6, the complete variable domain reads DGGITQSPKYLFRKEGQNVTLSCEQNLNHDAMYWYRQDPGQGLRLIYYSQIVNDFQKGDIAEGYSVSREKKESFPLTVTSAQKNPTAFYLCASSIAGTVSDSPLHFGNGTRLTVT.

This chain uses TRBV7-9 with TRBJ2-3, with D perhaps matching TRBD2 (6 bases). The germline V gene has CDR1 SEHNR and CDR2 FQNEAQ (reference sequence). The germline V and J ends were trimmed by 2 bases and 1 base, with 16 bases remaining between them. This CDR3 contains 17 residues. The CDR3 coding sequence is TGTGCCAGCAGCTTAACACCGGGACTCGGGGGCACAGATACGCAGTATTTT. This codes for CASSLTPGLGGTDTQYF.

The chain recombines TRBV5-4 with TRBJ2-7; 8 positions agree with TRBD1. Germline CDR1 is SGHNT and CDR2 is YYREEE (reference sequence). This CDR3 has 14 residues. V was clipped by 2 bases and J by 1 base; unmatched bases: 2. CDR3 region: CASSFGQGSYEQYF. The DNA of the CDR3 is TGTGCCAGCAGCTTCGGACAGGGTTCCTACGAGCAGTACTTC.

This clone has just a few counts. The V call is TRBV4-3, the J call TRBJ1-2, with D possibly TRBD1 on 5 matching bases. Trimming left V 4 bases short and J 9 bases short, with 21 bases between. Germline CDR1 LGHNA, CDR2 YSLEER. The CDR3 loop spans 15 amino acids. This chain's CDR3 is CASSRLPAQGLSYTF. CDR3 in DNA: TGCGCCAGCAGCCGACTACCGGCCCAGGGACTAAGCTACACCTTC.

In DNA, the CDR3 is TGCGCCAGCAGTGATCCTAGCGGGAGCAATGAGCAGTTCTTC. Translating it yields CASSDPSGSNEQFF. The chain carries TRBV10-1 and TRBJ2-1, with 10 bases fitting TRBD2. The V segment lost 3 bases and the J segment 6 bases; nucleotides outside the gene matches: 2. Germline CDR1 WNHNN, CDR2 SYGVQD (reference sequence). This CDR3 comprises 14 residues.

As for this clone: Compared with germline, one end of the junction differs, possibly owing to a read error. The V and J genes are TRBV4-3 and TRBJ1-2; D is perhaps TRBD1 (5 bases). In germline, CDR1 is LGHNA, CDR2 YSLEER. The CDR3 has 15 residues. The DNA of the CDR3 is TGCGCCAGCAGCGAAGAGATGGAGGGGACGTACGGCTACACCTTC. It specifies CASSEEMEGTYGYTF.